The clone carrying this TCR beta chain was detected ten times or more. For TCRbeta, the library was prepared with unique molecular identifiers. MiXCR was run by TCRdb on the PCR reads, yielding one entry per CDR3 protein. Found here are roughly 200,000 distinct CDR3 sequences, around 9.9% of them singletons; the top ten hold approximately 30%. Trimming removed 4 bases from V and 4 bases from J; junction bases left unmatched: 7. This CDR3 comprises 16 residues. The germline gives CDR1 LGHDT, CDR2 YNNKEL (reference sequence). The sample is drawn from a study of T-cell reconstitution after alpha-beta-depleted transplantation in children.

The chain couples TRBV3-1 to TRBJ2-3, with 11 bases lining up with TRBD2. Sequencing used PBMCs, obtained before TCRalphabeta/CD19-depleted stem cell transplant. The sequence was collected from a child under two years old with acute myeloid leukemia, due to receive a stem cell transplant. The CDR3 DNA reads as TGTGCCAGCAGCCTTACTAGCGGGAGTTGGGCAGATACGCAGTATTTT. Amino acid sequence: CASSLTSGSWADTQYF.